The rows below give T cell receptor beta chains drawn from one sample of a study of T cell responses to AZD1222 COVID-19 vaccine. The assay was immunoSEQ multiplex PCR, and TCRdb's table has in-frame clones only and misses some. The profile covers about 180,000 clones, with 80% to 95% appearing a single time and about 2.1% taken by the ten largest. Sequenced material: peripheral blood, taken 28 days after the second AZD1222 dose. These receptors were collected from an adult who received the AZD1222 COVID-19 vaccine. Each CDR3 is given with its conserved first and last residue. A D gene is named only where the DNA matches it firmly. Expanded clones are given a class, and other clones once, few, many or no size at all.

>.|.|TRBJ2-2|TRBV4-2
TGTGCCAGCAGCCATGGGGGGGCGACCGGGGAGCTGTTTTTT
CASSHGGATGELFF
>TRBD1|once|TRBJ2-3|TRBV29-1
TGCAGCGTGGGAGACCCAGGGGGCACGCAGTATTTT
CSVGDPGGTQYF
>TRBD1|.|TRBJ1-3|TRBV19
TGTGCCAGTAGTATCCCGCGGACAGGGCCTGGAAACACCATATATTTT
CASSIPRTGPGNTIYF
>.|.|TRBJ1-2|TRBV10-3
TGTGCCATCAGTGAGTCGGAGAACTATGGCTACACCTTC
CAISESENYGYTF
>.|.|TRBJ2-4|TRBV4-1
TGCGCCAGCAGCCAGATACAGGGATCGGCCAAAAACATTCAGTACTTC
CASSQIQGSAKNIQYF
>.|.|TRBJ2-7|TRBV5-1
TGCGCCAGCAGCTTGTTGGGGGGAAACTCCTACGAGCAGTACTTC
CASSLLGGNSYEQYF
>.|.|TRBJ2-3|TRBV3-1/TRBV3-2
TGTGCCAGCAGCCAAACGCCTACCCACAGCGCCTCGCAGTATTTT
CASSQTPTHSASQYF
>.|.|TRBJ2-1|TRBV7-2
TGTGCCAGCAGCTTAGTGGGGGGTGGGGAGCAGTTCTTC
CASSLVGGGEQFF
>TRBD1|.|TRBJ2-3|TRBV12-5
TGTGCTAGTGGTCTCGGACAGGGGCTCACAGATACGCAGTATTTT
CASGLGQGLTDTQYF
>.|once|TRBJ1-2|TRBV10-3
TGTGCCATCAGTCAGGACATCTCGAGCTATGGCTACACCTTC
CAISQDISSYGYTF
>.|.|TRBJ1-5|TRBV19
TGTGCCAGTAGTATACAGCTCAATCAGCCCCAGCATTTT
CASSIQLNQPQHF
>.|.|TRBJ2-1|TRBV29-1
TGCAGCGTTGGGGATCATGAGCAGTTCTTC
CSVGDHEQFF
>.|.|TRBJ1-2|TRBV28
TGTGCCAGCAGCCTACAGGAAAACTATGGCTACACCTTC
CASSLQENYGYTF
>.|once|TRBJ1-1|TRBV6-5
TGTGCCAGCAGGCGTAGGGGTAACACTGAAGCTTTCTTT
CASRRRGNTEAFF
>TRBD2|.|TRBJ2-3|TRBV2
TGTGCCGGACTCACGGGAGCGGGAGGCCCTAGCACAGATACGCAGTATTTT
CAGLTGAGGPSTDTQYF
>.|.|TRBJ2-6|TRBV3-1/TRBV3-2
TGTGCCAGCAGCCAAGATCTGGCACAGGCCTCTGGGGCCAACGTCCTGACTTTC
CASSQDLAQASGANVLTF
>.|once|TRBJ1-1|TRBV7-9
TGTGCCAGCAGCTGGTCGGGTGGTGAAACTGAAGCTTTCTTT
CASSWSGGETEAFF
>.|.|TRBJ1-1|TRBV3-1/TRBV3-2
TGTGCCAGCAGCCAGGGGGGGGGCACTGAAGCTTTCTTT
CASSQGGGTEAFF
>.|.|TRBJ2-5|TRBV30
TGTGCCTGGAACGTACAGGGTTGGGAGACCCAGTACTTC
CAWNVQGWETQYF
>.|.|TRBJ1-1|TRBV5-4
TGTGCCAGCAGCTTGGAGGGCGGTGGGAACACTGAAGCTTTCTTT
CASSLEGGGNTEAFF
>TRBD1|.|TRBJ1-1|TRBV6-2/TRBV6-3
TGTGCCAGCAGCAGACCCGACAGGGGGAGCACTGAAGCTTTCTTT
CASSRPDRGSTEAFF
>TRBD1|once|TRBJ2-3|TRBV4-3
TGCGCCAGCAGCCAAGACAGGGGGCCGACAGATACGCAGTATTTT
CASSQDRGPTDTQYF
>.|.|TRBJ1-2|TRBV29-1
TGCAGCGTTGAAGTCGGCGGGTCGAGCTACACCTTC
CSVEVGGSSYTF
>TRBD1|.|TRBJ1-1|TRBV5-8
TGTGCCAGCAGCTCGCCGACAGGGGTAGGAGCTTTCTTT
CASSSPTGVGAFF
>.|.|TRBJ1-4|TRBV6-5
TGTGCCAGCAGTTACCAGGGAGCTAATGAAAAACTGTTTTTT
CASSYQGANEKLFF
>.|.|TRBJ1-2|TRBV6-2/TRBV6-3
TGTGCCAGCAGCCCTGGGAGACCGAGGTATGGCTACACCTTC
CASSPGRPRYGYTF
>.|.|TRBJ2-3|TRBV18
TGTGCCAGCTCACCGGGCGGGGGCACAGATACGCAGTATTTT
CASSPGGGTDTQYF
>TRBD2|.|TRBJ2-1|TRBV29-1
TGCAGCGTTGAAGAATTGGCTAGCGGGAGGGCGGATGAGCAGTTCTTC
CSVEELASGRADEQFF
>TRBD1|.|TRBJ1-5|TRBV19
TGTGCCAGTAGTATTTACGGGGACAGCAATAGCAATCAGCCCCAGCATTTT
CASSIYGDSNSNQPQHF
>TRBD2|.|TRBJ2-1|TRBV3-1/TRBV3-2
TGTGCCAGCAGCCAAAGTCCCGGGGGGACCTACAATGAGCAGTTCTTC
CASSQSPGGTYNEQFF
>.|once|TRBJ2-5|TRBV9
TGTGCCAGCAGCGTAGGGAGTAATCACCAAGAGACCCAGTACTTC
CASSVGSNHQETQYF
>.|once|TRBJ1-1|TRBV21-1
TGTGCCAGCAGGCCCCGGGTCGTAGGCACTGAAGCTTTCTTT
CASRPRVVGTEAFF